The 21 T cell receptor beta chains below all came from one sample that was sequenced in a study of human T cells and chemical hapten exposure. The time point here: pre-sensitization, week 0. Documented treatment: therapeutic diphenylcyclopropenone sensitization with weekly scalp DPC. TCRdb reprocessed the RACE reads with MiXCR, giving one entry per CDR3 protein. The table includes about 380,000 distinct CDR3 sequences, 5.1% detected once. The sequences come from whole blood, collected in connection with sensitization to the hapten diphenylcyclopropenone (DPC). The receptor set was obtained from a woman between 50 and 59 years old with alopecia areata. Some clones in this sample may be carry-over from other donors' samples.

This clonotype showed up just a few times. The chain employs TRBV12-3 or TRBV12-4 and TRBJ1-3; 9 nucleotides match TRBD1. With 5 bases clipped from V and 7 bases from J, the junction kept 3 bases outside the gene matches. The CDR3 runs to 13 residues. CDR3 sequence: CASSRDRVNTIYF. CDR3 DNA sequence: TGTGCCAGCAGTCGGGACAGGGTGAACACCATATATTTT.

This clonotype was detected ten times or more. One end of the junction varies from germline; a read error may be responsible. The chain links TRBV3-1 to TRBJ2-7; D perhaps matches TRBD2 (7 bases). Germline values: CDR1 LGHDT, CDR2 YNNKEL (reference sequence). The CDR3 has 14 residues. Here the CDR3 reads CASGGASGSNEQYF. The CDR3 DNA follows: TGTGCCAGCGGGGGGGCTAGCGGCTCCAACGAGCAGTACTTC.

The gene calls are TRBV4-2 and TRBJ2-7; 9 positions agree with TRBD2. CDR1 is LGHNA, CDR2 YNFKEQ, per germline. CDR3 length equals 15 residues. J lost 6 bases, V lost 4 bases, and 10 bases had no gene match. For the CDR3, the DNA is TGTGCCAGCAGCCCGTCGGGTAGCGGGGGTCTCGAGCAGTACTTC. The encoded protein is CASSPSGSGGLEQYF.

V usage is TRBV27 and J usage is TRBJ2-4; D is possibly TRBD1 (5 bases). The CDR3 is made up of 14 amino acids. The germline V gene has CDR1 MNHEY and CDR2 SMNVEV (reference sequence). With 1 base removed from V and 7 bases from J, the gap between germline ends came to 11 bases. The CDR3 loop reads CASSLWSGSNIQYF. The CDR3 nucleotides read TGTGCCAGCAGTTTATGGTCAGGGTCGAACATTCAGTACTTC.

The chain links TRBV20-1 to TRBJ1-3; 12 bases match TRBD1. Trimming at V came to 3 bases and at J to 4 bases, leaving 4 bases not matched to a gene. Germline lookup yields CDR1 DFQATT and CDR2 SNEGSKA (reference sequence). This CDR3 region has 15 residues. CDR3 sequence: CSARGDRGQGNTIYF. The DNA for the CDR3 is TGCAGTGCTAGGGGGGACAGGGGGCAAGGAAACACCATATATTTT.

The chain couples TRBV6-5 to TRBJ2-3; 7 bases match TRBD1. This CDR3 is built from 14 residues. Trimming took 2 bases from V and 4 from J; bases not matched to a gene: 3. The germline V gene encodes CDR1 MNHEY and CDR2 SVGAGI. CDR3 amino acids: CASSYNQGADTQYF. In nucleotides, the CDR3 is TGTGCCAGCAGTTACAATCAGGGGGCAGATACGCAGTATTTT.

This clonotype was observed many times. The chain carries TRBV12-5 and TRBJ1-2; D remains ambiguous. The CDR3 is made up of 17 amino acids. The germline gives CDR1 LGHNT, CDR2 FRNRAP. V was clipped by 6 bases and J by 0 bases, with 20 bases between them. CDR3 nucleotides: TGTGCTAGTGGCATCGAGCGGAACCTGCCGGCTAACTATGGCTACACCTTC. Amino acids: CASGIERNLPANYGYTF.

This clonotype was recorded a few times. The chain recombines TRBV5-1 with TRBJ2-5; 9 bases map to TRBD1. This CDR3 is 14 amino acids long. Germline CDR1 SGHRS, CDR2 YFSETQ. J lost 5 bases, V lost 4 bases, and 6 bases had no gene match. The CDR3 loop is CASSPWTGEETQYF. CDR3 bases: TGCGCCAGCAGCCCCTGGACAGGGGAGGAGACCCAGTACTTC.

This clonotype was seen repeatedly, ten times or more. The chain couples TRBV7-9 to TRBJ1-4, with unresolved D. Trimming pared 1 base from V and 0 bases from J, leaving 9 bases between. Per the germline V gene, CDR1 is SEHNR and CDR2 is FQNEAQ (reference sequence). The length of the CDR3 is 16 residues. The DNA of the CDR3 is TGTGCCAGCAGCTTAGAAGGACCTGCAACTAATGAAAAACTGTTTTTT. This sequence encodes CASSLEGPATNEKLFF.

This clonotype was observed many times. The rearrangement joins TRBV11-2 to TRBJ2-7; D call uncertain. Germline assignment: CDR1 SGHAT and CDR2 FQNNGV. Deletions cut 5 bases from V and 0 bases from J, with 8 bases between. CDR3 length equals 13 residues. The CDR3 coding sequence is TGTGCCAGCAGCGGAACTGTCTCCTACGAGCAGTACTTC. Translation: CASSGTVSYEQYF.

At least ten counts were recorded for this clonotype. The chain recombines TRBV5-1 with TRBJ1-4; D is perhaps TRBD1 (6 bases). The germline V and J ends were trimmed by 0 bases and 1 base, with 16 bases remaining between them. The CDR3 totals 18 residues. Germline CDR1 is SGHRS and CDR2 is YFSETQ. CDR3 sequence reads: CASSLGRGALRTNEKLFF. In DNA, the CDR3 is TGCGCCAGCAGCTTGGGCCGGGGGGCCCTTAGAACTAATGAAAAACTGTTTTTT.

V usage is TRBV12-3 or TRBV12-4 and J usage is TRBJ2-5; 12 nucleotides align to TRBD2. V lost 2 bases and J lost 4; bases outside the gene matches: 2. The CDR3 sequence is 15 residues long. DNA for the CDR3: TGTGCCAGCAGTTTACTAGCGGGGGGGGCAGAGACCCAGTACTTC. It translates to CASSLLAGGAETQYF.

The table lists this clonotype with many counts. The rearrangement joins TRBV5-1 to TRBJ1-4; 7 bases line up with TRBD1. The CDR3 is 15 amino acids. CDR1 and CDR2 from the germline V gene are SGHRS and YFSETQ. With V trimmed by 3 bases and J by 3 bases, 5 bases remained unmatched. In DNA form, the CDR3 reads TGCGCCAGCAGCTCGGTGACAGGGCCTAATGAAAAACTGTTTTTT. Its translation is CASSSVTGPNEKLFF.

This clonotype showed up many times. The CDR3 coding sequence is TGTGCCAGCGGTACAGGGGTTTTTAACACTGAAGCTTTCTTT. It codes for CASGTGVFNTEAFF. The chain carries TRBV2 and TRBJ1-1; 7 bases line up with TRBD1. Germline loops: CDR1 SNHLY, CDR2 FYNNEI. The J segment lost 2 bases and the V segment lost 8 bases, leaving 8 bases of the junction unmatched. The CDR3 spans 14 residues.

This clonotype was seen ten or more times. The chain combines TRBV7-9 with TRBJ2-1; 9 bases map to TRBD2. This CDR3 has 16 residues. V lost 3 bases, J lost 8 bases, and 11 bases stayed unmatched. CDR1 and CDR2 (germline): SEHNR, FQNEAQ (reference sequence). This chain's CDR3 is CASSFRGGAGSHEQFF. The CDR3 nucleotides read TGTGCCAGCAGCTTCCGCGGGGGGGCCGGCAGCCATGAGCAGTTCTTC.

The V gene is TRBV6-2 or TRBV6-3, the J gene TRBJ1-2; D is ambiguous. Germline lookup yields CDR1 MNHEY and CDR2 SVGEGT. The CDR3 contains 13 residues. The V and J ends lost 7 bases and 8 bases respectively, with 17 bases between them. The CDR3 protein is CASNKHPGRGYTF. The CDR3 nucleotides read TGTGCCAGCAATAAACACCCCGGGAGGGGCTACACCTTC.

The chain has TRBV7-6 and TRBJ2-7, with D maybe TRBD1 (5 bases). Between the trimmed V and J ends, which lost 5 bases and 3 bases, there was a span of 14 bases. Germline CDR1 is SGHVS and CDR2 is FNYEAQ. The CDR3 spans 14 residues. This CDR3 is CASSLKNQGYEQYF. CDR3 coding DNA: TGTGCCAGCAGCCTGAAGAATCAGGGCTACGAGCAGTACTTC.

This clonotype was observed a handful of times. CDR3 DNA sequence: TGTGCCAGCAGCTTAGGTGACGGATATAGCAATCAGCCCCAGCATTTT. Amino acid sequence: CASSLGDGYSNQPQHF. This rearrangement joins TRBV7-2 to TRBJ1-5; no definite D call. V lost 1 base and J 0 bases, leaving 10 bases between the germline ends. In germline, CDR1 is SGHTA, CDR2 FQGNSA. CDR3 size: 16 residues.

In this sample, this clonotype turned up many times. V and J are TRBV4-2 and TRBJ1-2; D perhaps matches TRBD1 (5 bases). V shed 3 bases and J shed 2 bases, with 10 bases lying between them. Germline loops: CDR1 LGHNA, CDR2 YNFKEQ. The CDR3 runs 14 residues. The CDR3: CASSHGTENYGYTF. The CDR3 DNA is TGTGCCAGCAGCCACGGGACGGAAAACTATGGCTACACCTTC.

This clonotype appeared a few times. V gene TRBV6-5 combines with J gene TRBJ2-5; 8 bases match TRBD2. Germline lookup yields CDR1 MNHEY and CDR2 SVGAGI. With V trimmed by 6 bases and J by 5 bases, 5 bases remained unmatched. The CDR3 is 13 residues long. DNA for the CDR3: TGTGCCAGCAGCCGGGGGGGAGATGAGACCCAGTACTTC. Residues: CASSRGGDETQYF.

Ten or more counts support this clonotype. The J gene is TRBJ2-7, the V gene TRBV28; D not certain. The CDR3 length is 15 residues. Germline values: CDR1 MDHEN, CDR2 SYDVKM. V shed 1 base and J shed 0 bases, with 10 bases lying between them. Here the CDR3 DNA reads TGTGCCAGCAGTTTATTAGGGCCCGGCTCCTACGAGCAGTACTTC. It encodes CASSLLGPGSYEQYF.